A single sample gave rise to the 27 T cell receptor beta chains below, sequenced in a study of cytomegalovirus exposure and HLA in healthy donors (TCRdb year 2017). Library construction relied on the immunoSEQ multiplex PCR assay. The multiplex PCR relied on a mix of 60 forward primers for TCR Vbeta segments and 13 reverse primers for TCR Jbeta segments. TCRdb obtained this table from immuneACCESS and retained in-frame rearrangements with V and J assigned. These tables miss some clones; where compared with another copy, unresolved V genes account for less than half of the shortfall, and the remainder is unexplained. The sample table records about 200,000 clones. Of the sample, roughly 0.74% falls within the top ten clones. The sample comprised PBMCs. These receptors all stem from a boy between 5 and 17 years old in good health and CMV-seronegative.

The chain combines TRBV5-1 with TRBJ1-2; 7 bases are shared with TRBD1. The CDR3 loop spans 17 amino acids. Germline loops: CDR1 SGHRS, CDR2 YFSETQ. V gave up 2 bases and J gave up 1 base; unmatched junction bases: 11. CDR3 sequence reads: CASSFSNNRGLNYGYTF. For the CDR3, the DNA is TGCGCCAGCAGCTTTTCTAATAACAGGGGTCTTAACTATGGCTACACCTTC. The complete variable domain, with remaining parts taken from reference TRBV5-1 and TRBJ1-2, reads KAGVTQTPRYLIKTRGQQVTLSCSPISGHRSVSWYQQTPGQGLQFLFEYFSETQRNKGNFPGRFSGRQFSNSRSEMNVSTLELGDSALYLCASSFSNNRGLNYGYTFGSGTRLTVV.

The rearrangement uses TRBV5-4 and TRBJ1-2; D is unclear. The V and J ends lost 2 bases and 2 bases respectively, with 10 bases between them. Looked up from germline, CDR1 is SGHNT and CDR2 is YYREEE (reference sequence). The CDR3 spans 14 residues. This chain's CDR3 is CASSFWPFNYGYTF. Here the CDR3 DNA reads TGTGCCAGCAGCTTTTGGCCTTTCAACTATGGCTACACCTTC.

This chain uses TRBV7-9 with TRBJ2-5, with TRBD1 identical over 9 bases. The J segment lost 4 bases and the V segment lost 6 bases, leaving 6 bases of the junction unmatched. The CDR3 covers 14 residues. Per the germline V gene, CDR1 is SEHNR and CDR2 is FQNEAQ (reference sequence). The CDR3 here is CASRRGQGRETQYF. For the CDR3, the DNA is TGTGCCAGCAGGCGTGGACAGGGGAGAGAGACCCAGTACTTC.

The chain couples TRBV2 to TRBJ2-3; no firm D call. Germline V gene lookup returns CDR1 SNHLY and CDR2 FYNNEI. The CDR3 is 13 residues long. V lost 9 bases, J lost 2 bases, and 12 bases lay in between. In nucleotides, the CDR3 is TGTGCCAGGAGTACTTCCATCACAGATACGCAGTATTTT. Residues: CARSTSITDTQYF.

The chain joins TRBV4-3 to TRBJ2-3; 9 positions match TRBD2. There are 17 residues in the CDR3. Trimming removed 2 bases from V and 0 bases from J; junction bases left unmatched: 6. The germline CDR1 and CDR2 sequences are LGHNA and YSLEER. The CDR3 coding sequence is TGCGCCAGCAGCCAATCAGCGGGGGGCACTAGCACAGATACGCAGTATTTT. It is translated as CASSQSAGGTSTDTQYF.

The CDR3 spells CASSLTPSSAGATDTQYF. CDR3 DNA: TGTGCCAGCAGTTTAACCCCCAGTTCGGCGGGGGCAACAGATACGCAGTATTTT. The chain combines TRBV28 with TRBJ2-3; D possibly corresponds to TRBD2 (7 bases). The germline V and J ends were trimmed by 2 bases and 3 bases, with 21 bases remaining between them. Germline CDR1 reads MDHEN; CDR2 reads SYDVKM. The CDR3 covers 18 residues.

The genes are TRBV19 and TRBJ2-1, with 7 bases fitting TRBD1. The J segment lost 5 bases and the V segment lost 3 bases, leaving 4 bases of the junction unmatched. Germline CDR1 reads LNHDA; CDR2 reads SQIVND (reference sequence). This CDR3 region has 14 residues. CDR3 region: CASSIGTANNEQFF. CDR3 DNA: TGTGCCAGTAGTATCGGGACAGCAAACAATGAGCAGTTCTTC.

This rearrangement joins TRBV5-4 to TRBJ1-2; weak D call: TRBD1 (6 bases). V was shortened by 4 bases and J by 7 bases, with 20 bases between the two germline ends. From germline, CDR1 is SGHNT and CDR2 YYREEE (reference sequence). This CDR3 contains 15 residues. The CDR3 protein is CASSGGGEGGFGYTF. For the CDR3, the DNA is TGTGCCAGCAGCGGGGGGGGCGAGGGAGGGTTTGGCTACACCTTC.

The chain employs TRBV7-8 and TRBJ1-5; possibly TRBD1 for D (6 bases). V was trimmed by 4 bases and J by 0 bases, leaving 10 bases between them. From germline, CDR1 is SGHVS and CDR2 FQNEAQ. This CDR3 region has 15 residues. CDR3 in DNA: TGTGCCAGCAGCTCCGGACAGCCTAGCAATCAGCCCCAGCATTTT. Amino acid sequence: CASSSGQPSNQPQHF.

This chain joins TRBV30 and TRBJ2-1; 11 bases align to TRBD1. Per the germline V gene, CDR1 is GTSNPN and CDR2 is SVGIG (reference sequence). V was clipped by 2 bases and J by 9 bases; unmatched bases: 12. The CDR3 contains 16 residues. The CDR3 bases are TGTGCCTGGAGTACCAGGACAGGGGGCTTCAGAGGTGAGCAGTTCTTC. Translation: CAWSTRTGGFRGEQFF.

This rearrangement joins TRBV28 to TRBJ2-1, with D perhaps matching TRBD1 (5 bases). The ends were cut back, 1 base at V and 2 bases at J, with 9 bases in the middle. Germline CDR1 and CDR2: MDHEN and SYDVKM. The CDR3 is 15 amino acids. This CDR3 reads CASSLYQGTYNEQFF. The CDR3, as DNA: TGTGCCAGCAGTTTATATCAGGGTACCTACAATGAGCAGTTCTTC.

The chain couples TRBV5-8 to TRBJ1-2; a weak D match, TRBD1 (6 bases). Germline CDR1 reads SGHTS; CDR2 reads YDEGEE. The V gene lost 2 bases and the J gene lost 3 bases, with 17 bases spanning the gap. The CDR3 is 16 amino acids. The chain's CDR3 is CASSFRGGSGDYGYTF. The CDR3 bases are TGTGCCAGCAGCTTCCGGGGGGGCTCCGGGGACTATGGCTACACCTTC.

The chain recombines TRBV6-5 with TRBJ2-7; TRBD2 might be the D (6 bases). Germline V CDR1 and CDR2: MNHEY, SVGAGI. CDR3 size: 14 residues. V was shortened by 6 bases and J by 2 bases, with 14 bases between the two germline ends. CDR3 protein: CASSRGGVPYEQYF. Here the CDR3 DNA reads TGTGCCAGCAGCCGTGGCGGGGTCCCCTACGAGCAGTACTTC.

The chain has TRBV5-1 and TRBJ2-7, with D unresolved. The length of the CDR3 is 15 residues. Germline lookup yields CDR1 SGHRS and CDR2 YFSETQ. Trimming took 0 bases from V and 5 from J, leaving 15 bases between them. In nucleotides, the CDR3 is TGCGCCAGCAGCTTGGACCCCTTTGAACCGGACGAGCAGTACTTC. This sequence encodes CASSLDPFEPDEQYF.

The V and J genes are TRBV27 and TRBJ1-5; 8 nucleotides match TRBD1. This CDR3 has 14 residues. Germline values: CDR1 MNHEY, CDR2 SMNVEV (reference sequence). J gave up 9 bases and V 6 bases, and 10 bases lay outside the gene matches. The CDR3 DNA sequence: TGTGCCAGCAGCAGAGACAGGGGAAGTGCGCCCCAGCATTTT. It codes for CASSRDRGSAPQHF.

The rearrangement uses TRBV10-2 and TRBJ2-7, with D tentatively TRBD1 (6 bases). The CDR3 is 13 amino acids. CDR1 is WSHSY, CDR2 SAAADI, per germline. With 8 bases removed from V and 6 bases from J, the gap between germline ends came to 17 bases. CDR3: CASSPGQPAEQYF. The CDR3 DNA sequence: TGCGCCAGCTCACCGGGACAACCCGCCGAGCAGTACTTC.

V gene TRBV19 combines with J gene TRBJ2-2; D remains unclear. Trimming removed 2 bases from V and 1 base from J, with 5 bases in between. The germline CDR1 and CDR2 sequences are LNHDA and SQIVND (reference sequence). The CDR3 is 14 residues long. The chain's CDR3 is CASSISLNTGELFF. The CDR3 DNA is TGTGCCAGTAGTATATCCCTGAACACCGGGGAGCTGTTTTTT.

This chain uses TRBV28 with TRBJ1-1, with D possibly being TRBD1 (5 bases). Per the germline V gene, CDR1 is MDHEN and CDR2 is SYDVKM. The CDR3 runs to 16 residues. Trimming stripped 5 bases from V and 6 bases from J, with 22 bases between. The CDR3 DNA follows: TGTGCCAGCAGTCCCCAAGGGAAGGGCGTGGGGCCTGAAGCTTTCTTT. Protein: CASSPQGKGVGPEAFF.

Details on this clone: At one boundary the junction diverges from the germline segment, which might be a read error. The chain recombines TRBV4-2 with TRBJ2-7; 9 nucleotides align to TRBD1. The CDR3 runs to 14 residues. The germline gives CDR1 LGHNA, CDR2 YNFKEQ. The CDR3, as DNA: TGTACCAGCAGCCCCGGGACAGGGTCCTACGAGCAGTACTTC. Translating gives CTSSPGTGSYEQYF.

The rearrangement joins TRBV25-1 to TRBJ2-2; 7 bases are shared with TRBD1. The germline gives CDR1 MGHDK, CDR2 SYGVNS. The CDR3 contains 15 residues. V lost 2 bases and J lost 7; bases outside the gene matches: 7. CDR3: CASSERGGWGGELFF. The CDR3 region has the DNA TGTGCCAGCAGTGAACGAGGGGGCTGGGGCGGGGAGCTGTTTTTT.

This chain connects TRBV5-4 to TRBJ2-7, with 8 bases aligning to TRBD2. Trimming took 6 bases from V and 2 from J; bases not matched to a gene: 13. This CDR3 has 16 residues. The V gene's germline CDR1 is SGHNT and CDR2 YYREEE (reference sequence). This CDR3 reads CASTAGGSGATYEQYF. DNA for the CDR3: TGTGCCAGCACCGCGGGCGGTAGCGGGGCAACCTACGAGCAGTACTTC.

The V and J genes are TRBV29-1 and TRBJ2-7; 11 bases are a match to TRBD1. Germline lookup yields CDR1 SQVTM and CDR2 ANQGSEA. This CDR3 region has 13 residues. The V and J ends lost 5 bases and 6 bases, in that order; junction bases with no gene match: 6. The CDR3 protein is CSVTLDRGPEQYF. The CDR3 nucleotides read TGCAGCGTTACTCTGGACAGGGGGCCCGAGCAGTACTTC.

The chain is built from TRBV5-1 and TRBJ1-2, with 10 bases that match TRBD1. The CDR3 is 13 amino acids. Germline trimming cut 5 bases from V and 8 bases from J; bases unmatched to any gene: 6. Per the germline V gene, CDR1 is SGHRS and CDR2 is YFSETQ. In DNA, the CDR3 is TGCGCCAGCAGGGGACAGGGGACCGACGGCTACACCTTC. It is translated as CASRGQGTDGYTF.

The V call is TRBV4-1, the J call TRBJ1-4, with TRBD1 identical over 7 bases. The CDR3 has 15 residues. The V gene end was trimmed by 3 bases and the J gene end by 7 bases; junction bases not matched to a gene: 8. Per the germline V gene, CDR1 is MGHRA and CDR2 is YSYEKL. The chain's CDR3 is CASSQTGMSTEKLFF. Here the CDR3 DNA reads TGCGCCAGCAGCCAGACAGGGATGAGTACTGAAAAACTGTTTTTT.

About this clone itself: Germline is not matched at one junction end, which may reflect a read error. The V gene is TRBV11-2, the J gene TRBJ1-2; D possibly corresponds to TRBD1 (6 bases). The CDR3 is 14 amino acids. The germline V gene encodes CDR1 SGHAT and CDR2 FQNNGV. As DNA, the CDR3 is TGTGCCAGCAGTTTAGGGGGGGGGAACTATGGCTACACCTTC. This encodes CASSLGGGNYGYTF.

V is TRBV29-1 and J is TRBJ2-7, with a possible D match to TRBD2 (6 bases). With 6 bases removed from V and 6 bases from J, the gap between germline ends came to 18 bases. There are 13 residues in the CDR3. Germline CDR1 and CDR2: SQVTM and ANQGSEA. CDR3 in DNA: TGCAGCGTCCTCGGGACTGATCCGAGCGAGCAGTACTTC. Its translation: CSVLGTDPSEQYF.

This chain links TRBV28 with TRBJ1-2, with D hard to call. This CDR3 has 18 residues. V lost 2 bases to trimming and J lost 0 bases, with 19 bases between them. Germline V CDR1 and CDR2: MDHEN, SYDVKM. The CDR3: CASSLGLRARVPNYGYTF. In DNA, the CDR3 is TGTGCCAGCAGTTTAGGACTCCGGGCCAGAGTACCTAACTATGGCTACACCTTC.